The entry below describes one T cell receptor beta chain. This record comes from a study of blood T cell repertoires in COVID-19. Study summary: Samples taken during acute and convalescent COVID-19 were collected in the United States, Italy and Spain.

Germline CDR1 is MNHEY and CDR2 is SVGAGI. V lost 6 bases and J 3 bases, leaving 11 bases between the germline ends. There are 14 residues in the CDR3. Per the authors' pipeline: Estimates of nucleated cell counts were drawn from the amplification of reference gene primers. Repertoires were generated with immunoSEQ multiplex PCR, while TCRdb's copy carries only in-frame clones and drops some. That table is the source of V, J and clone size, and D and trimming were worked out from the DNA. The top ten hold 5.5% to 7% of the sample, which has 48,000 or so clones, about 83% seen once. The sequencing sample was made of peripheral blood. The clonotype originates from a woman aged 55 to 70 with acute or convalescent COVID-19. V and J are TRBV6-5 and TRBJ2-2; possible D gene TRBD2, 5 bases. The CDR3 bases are TGTGCCAGCAGGGCGGGCACCTACACCGGGGAGCTGTTTTTT. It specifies CASRAGTYTGELFF.